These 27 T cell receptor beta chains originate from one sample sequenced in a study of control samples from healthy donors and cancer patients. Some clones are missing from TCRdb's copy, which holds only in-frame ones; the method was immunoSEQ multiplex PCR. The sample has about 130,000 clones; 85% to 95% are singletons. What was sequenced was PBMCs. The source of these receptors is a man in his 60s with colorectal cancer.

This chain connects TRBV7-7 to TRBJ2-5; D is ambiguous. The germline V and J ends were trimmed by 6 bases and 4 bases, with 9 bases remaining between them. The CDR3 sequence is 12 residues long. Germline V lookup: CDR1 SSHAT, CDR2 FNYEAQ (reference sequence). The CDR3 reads CASRDLGETQYF. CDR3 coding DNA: TGTGCCAGCAGGGATTTAGGAGAGACCCAGTACTTC.

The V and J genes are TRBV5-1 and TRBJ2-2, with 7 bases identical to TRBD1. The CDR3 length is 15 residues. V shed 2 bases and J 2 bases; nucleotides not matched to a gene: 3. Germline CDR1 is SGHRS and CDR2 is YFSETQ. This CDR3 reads CASSFTGENTGELFF. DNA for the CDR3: TGCGCCAGCAGCTTCACAGGGGAAAACACCGGGGAGCTGTTTTTT.

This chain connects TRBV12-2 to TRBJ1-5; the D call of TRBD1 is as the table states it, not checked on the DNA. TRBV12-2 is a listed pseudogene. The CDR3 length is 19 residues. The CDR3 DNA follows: TGTGCAAGTCGCTTAGCGGAAGCAGGAGTCGGGACAGGGTTGCAGCCCCAGCATTTT. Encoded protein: CASRLAEAGVGTGLQPQHF.

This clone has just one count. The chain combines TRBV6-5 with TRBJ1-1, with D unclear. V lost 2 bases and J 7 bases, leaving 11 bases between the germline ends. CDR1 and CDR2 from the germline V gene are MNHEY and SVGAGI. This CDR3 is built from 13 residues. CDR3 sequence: CASSYIDGLEAFF. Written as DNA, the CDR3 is TGTGCCAGCAGTTACATAGACGGCCTTGAAGCTTTCTTT.

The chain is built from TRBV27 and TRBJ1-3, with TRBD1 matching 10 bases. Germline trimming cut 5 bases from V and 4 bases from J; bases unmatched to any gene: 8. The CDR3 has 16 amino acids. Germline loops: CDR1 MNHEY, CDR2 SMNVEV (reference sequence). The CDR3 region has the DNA TGTGCCAGCAGTGAGACAGGGGGCGCGACCGGAAACACCATATATTTT. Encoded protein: CASSETGGATGNTIYF.

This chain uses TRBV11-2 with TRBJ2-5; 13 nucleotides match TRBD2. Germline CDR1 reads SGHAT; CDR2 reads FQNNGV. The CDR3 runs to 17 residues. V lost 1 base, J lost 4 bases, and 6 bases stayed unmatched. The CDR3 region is CASSLAPLAGGRETQYF. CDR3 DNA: TGTGCCAGCAGCTTAGCCCCACTAGCGGGGGGGCGAGAGACCCAGTACTTC.

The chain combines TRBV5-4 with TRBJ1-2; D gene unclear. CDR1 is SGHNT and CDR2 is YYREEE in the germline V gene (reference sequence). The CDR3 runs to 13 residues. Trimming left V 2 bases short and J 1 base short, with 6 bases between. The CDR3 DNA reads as TGTGCCAGCAGCTTTGTTAGTAACTATGGCTACACCTTC. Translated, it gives CASSFVSNYGYTF. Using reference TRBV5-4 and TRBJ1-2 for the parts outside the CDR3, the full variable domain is ETGVTQSPTHLIKTRGQQVTLRCSSQSGHNTVSWYQQALGQGPQFIFQYYREEENGRGNFPPRFSGLQFPNYSSELNVNALELDDSALYLCASSFVSNYGYTFGSGTRLTVV.

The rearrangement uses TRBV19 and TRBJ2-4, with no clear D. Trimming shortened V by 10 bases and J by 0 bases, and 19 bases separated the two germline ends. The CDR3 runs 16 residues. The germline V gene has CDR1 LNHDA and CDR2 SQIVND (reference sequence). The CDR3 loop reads CATSYTFPIAKNIQYF. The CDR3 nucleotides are TGTGCCACTTCCTACACCTTTCCTATAGCCAAAAACATTCAGTACTTC. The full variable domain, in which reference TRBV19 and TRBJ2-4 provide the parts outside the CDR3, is DGGITQSPKYLFRKEGQNVTLSCEQNLNHDAMYWYRQDPGQGLRLIYYSQIVNDFQKGDIAEGYSVSREKKESFPLTVTSAQKNPTAFYLCATSYTFPIAKNIQYFGAGTRLSVL.

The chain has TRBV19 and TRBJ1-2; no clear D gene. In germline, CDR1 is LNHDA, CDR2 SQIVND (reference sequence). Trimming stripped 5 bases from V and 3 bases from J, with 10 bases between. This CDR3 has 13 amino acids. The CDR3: CASSFGVDYGYTF. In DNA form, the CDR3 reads TGTGCCAGTAGTTTCGGGGTAGACTATGGCTACACCTTC.

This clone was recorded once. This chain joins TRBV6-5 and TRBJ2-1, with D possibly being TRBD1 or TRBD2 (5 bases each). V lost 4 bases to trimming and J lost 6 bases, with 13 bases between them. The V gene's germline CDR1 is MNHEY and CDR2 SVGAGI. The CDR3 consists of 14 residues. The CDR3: CASSSGTPLNEQFF. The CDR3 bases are TGTGCCAGCAGTTCCGGGACCCCCCTCAATGAGCAGTTCTTC.

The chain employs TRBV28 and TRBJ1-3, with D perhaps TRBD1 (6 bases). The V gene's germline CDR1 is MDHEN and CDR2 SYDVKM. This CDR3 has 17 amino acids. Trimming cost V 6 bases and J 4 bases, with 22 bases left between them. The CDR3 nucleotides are TGTGCCAGCAGATCCCCGCCGGGACAAGTGGGGGGAAACACCATATATTTT. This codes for CASRSPPGQVGGNTIYF.

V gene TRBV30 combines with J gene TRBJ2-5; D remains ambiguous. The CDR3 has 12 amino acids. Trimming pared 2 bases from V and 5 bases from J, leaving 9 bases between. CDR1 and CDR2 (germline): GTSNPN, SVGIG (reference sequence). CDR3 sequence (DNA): TGTGCCTGGAGTATGGTGGGGGAGACCCAGTACTTC. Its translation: CAWSMVGETQYF.

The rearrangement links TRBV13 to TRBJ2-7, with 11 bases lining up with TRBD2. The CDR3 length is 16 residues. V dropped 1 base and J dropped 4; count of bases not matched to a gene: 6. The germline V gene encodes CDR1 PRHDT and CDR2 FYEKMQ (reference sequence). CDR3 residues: CASSLAGTSGTYEQYF. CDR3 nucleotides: TGTGCCAGCAGCTTAGCCGGGACTAGCGGTACTTACGAGCAGTACTTC. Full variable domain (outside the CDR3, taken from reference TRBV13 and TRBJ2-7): AAGVIQSPRHLIKEKRETATLKCYPIPRHDTVYWYQQGPGQDPQFLISFYEKMQSDKGSIPDRFSAQQFSDYHSELNMSSLELGDSALYFCASSLAGTSGTYEQYFGPGTRLTVT.

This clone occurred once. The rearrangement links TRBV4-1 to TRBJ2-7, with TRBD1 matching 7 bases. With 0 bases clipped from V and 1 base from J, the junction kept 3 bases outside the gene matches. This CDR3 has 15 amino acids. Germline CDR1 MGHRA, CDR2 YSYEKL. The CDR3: CASSQDGTASYEQYF. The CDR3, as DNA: TGCGCCAGCAGCCAAGATGGGACAGCTTCCTACGAGCAGTACTTC.

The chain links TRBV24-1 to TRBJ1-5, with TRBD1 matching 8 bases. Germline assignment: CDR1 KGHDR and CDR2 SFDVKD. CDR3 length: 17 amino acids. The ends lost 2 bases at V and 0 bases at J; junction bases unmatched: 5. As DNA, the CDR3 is TGTGCCACCAGTGATTCTACAGGGGGGTATAGCAATCAGCCCCAGCATTTT. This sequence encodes CATSDSTGGYSNQPQHF.

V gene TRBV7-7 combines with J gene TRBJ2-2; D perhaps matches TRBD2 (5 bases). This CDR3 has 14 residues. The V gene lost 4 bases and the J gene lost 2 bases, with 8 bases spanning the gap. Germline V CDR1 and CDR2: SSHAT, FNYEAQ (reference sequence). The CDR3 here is CASSSRVNTGELFF. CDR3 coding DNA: TGTGCCAGCAGCTCGAGGGTAAACACCGGGGAGCTGTTTTTT.

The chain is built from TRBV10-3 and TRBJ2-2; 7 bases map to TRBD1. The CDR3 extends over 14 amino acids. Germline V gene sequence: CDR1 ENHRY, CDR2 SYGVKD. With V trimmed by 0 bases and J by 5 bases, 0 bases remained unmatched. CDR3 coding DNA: TGTGCCATCAGTGAGTCACAGGGGACCGGGGAGCTGTTTTTT. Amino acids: CAISESQGTGELFF.

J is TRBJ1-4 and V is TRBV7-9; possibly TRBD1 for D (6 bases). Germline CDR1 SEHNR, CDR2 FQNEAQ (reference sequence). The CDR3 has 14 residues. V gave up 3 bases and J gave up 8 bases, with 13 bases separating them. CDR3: CASSLGTGSEKLFF. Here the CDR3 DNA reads TGTGCCAGCAGCTTGGGCACAGGGAGCGAAAAACTGTTTTTT.

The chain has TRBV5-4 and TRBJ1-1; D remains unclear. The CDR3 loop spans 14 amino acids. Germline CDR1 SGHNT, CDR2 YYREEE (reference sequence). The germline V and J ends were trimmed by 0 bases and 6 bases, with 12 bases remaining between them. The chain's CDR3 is CASSLAGQDPEAFF. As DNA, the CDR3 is TGTGCCAGCAGCTTGGCCGGGCAGGACCCTGAAGCTTTCTTT.

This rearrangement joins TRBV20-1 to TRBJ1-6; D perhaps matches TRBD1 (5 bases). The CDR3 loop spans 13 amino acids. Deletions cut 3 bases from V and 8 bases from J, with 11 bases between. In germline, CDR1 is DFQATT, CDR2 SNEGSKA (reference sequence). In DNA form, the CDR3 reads TGCAGTGCTAGTGGGGCAAGTGATTCACCCCTCCACTTT. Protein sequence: CSASGASDSPLHF.

The CDR3 loop is CASSPSDGHGTEAFF. The CDR3 coding sequence is TGTGCCAGCAGCCCTTCGGATGGGCATGGGACTGAAGCTTTCTTT. This chain links TRBV3-1 (or the pseudogene TRBV3-2) with TRBJ1-1; no firm D call. CDR1 is LGHDT and CDR2 is YNNKEL in the germline V gene (reference sequence). V lost 4 bases to trimming and J lost 5 bases, with 17 bases between them. The CDR3 consists of 15 residues.

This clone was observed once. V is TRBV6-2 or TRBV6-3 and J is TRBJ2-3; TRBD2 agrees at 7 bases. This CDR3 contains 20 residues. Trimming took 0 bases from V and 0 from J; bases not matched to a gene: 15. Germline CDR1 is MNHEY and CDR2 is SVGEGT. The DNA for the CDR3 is TGTGCCAGCAGTTACTCCTCCCTAGCGGAGACGTTAACTAGCACAGATACGCAGTATTTT. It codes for CASSYSSLAETLTSTDTQYF.

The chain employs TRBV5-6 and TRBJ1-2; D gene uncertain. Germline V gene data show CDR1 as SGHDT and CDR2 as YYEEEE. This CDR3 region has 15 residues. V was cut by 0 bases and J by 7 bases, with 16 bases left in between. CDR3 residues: CASSLDIRTIIGYTF. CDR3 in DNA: TGTGCCAGCAGCTTGGACATTCGGACTATAATTGGCTACACCTTC.

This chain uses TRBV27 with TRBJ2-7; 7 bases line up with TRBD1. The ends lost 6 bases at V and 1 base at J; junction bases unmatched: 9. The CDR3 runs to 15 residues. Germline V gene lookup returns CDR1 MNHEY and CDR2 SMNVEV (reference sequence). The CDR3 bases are TGTGCCAGCAGCCCTCGACAGGGTAGATCCTACGAGCAGTACTTC. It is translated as CASSPRQGRSYEQYF.

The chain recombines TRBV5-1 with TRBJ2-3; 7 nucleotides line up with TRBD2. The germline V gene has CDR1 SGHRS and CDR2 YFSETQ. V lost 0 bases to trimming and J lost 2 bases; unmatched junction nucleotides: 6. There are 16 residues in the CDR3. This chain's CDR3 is CASSLGSSGPTDTQYF. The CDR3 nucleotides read TGCGCCAGCAGCTTGGGATCTAGCGGACCCACAGATACGCAGTATTTT.

The CDR3 region is CASSSHLTPGQGIRETQYF. The CDR3 coding sequence is TGTGCCAGCAGCTCCCACCTGACACCGGGACAGGGTATCCGGGAGACCCAGTACTTC. The V gene is TRBV5-6, the J gene TRBJ2-5, with 9 bases matching TRBD1. The CDR3 contains 19 residues. V lost 3 bases, J lost 5 bases, and 20 bases stayed unmatched. Germline assignment: CDR1 SGHDT and CDR2 YYEEEE.

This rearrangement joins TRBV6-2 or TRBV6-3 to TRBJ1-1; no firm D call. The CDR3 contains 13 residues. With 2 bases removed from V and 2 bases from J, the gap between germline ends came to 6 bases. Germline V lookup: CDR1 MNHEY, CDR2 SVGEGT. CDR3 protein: CASSYAGNTEAFF. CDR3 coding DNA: TGTGCCAGCAGTTACGCAGGAAACACTGAAGCTTTCTTT.